These 29 T cell receptor beta chains came from one sample sequenced in a study of long-term antiretroviral therapy in people with HIV. Sequencing relied on immunoSEQ assay v3.0, run at survey level. The data were produced by immunoSEQ multiplex PCR, yet TCRdb's version contains in-frame clones alone and is incomplete. The sample includes about 36,000 clones, roughly 80% of them seen just once. This sample comprised unsorted PBMCs, obtained 3.4 years after starting antiretroviral therapy. These receptors originate from a man aged 25 to 40 with HIV.

V usage is TRBV11-2 and J usage is TRBJ2-1, with D unresolved. The CDR3 has 14 residues. Germline V lookup: CDR1 SGHAT, CDR2 FQNNGV. The V end lost 0 bases, the J end lost 11 bases, and 14 bases lay between the germline ends. CDR3 residues: CASSLDLMASKQFF. Here the CDR3 DNA reads TGTGCCAGCAGCTTAGATCTTATGGCTTCTAAGCAGTTCTTC.

Only one count was recorded for this clone. The CDR3 region is CASSPGREAFF. The CDR3 DNA follows: TGTGCCAGCTCACCGGGGCGTGAAGCTTTCTTT. This rearrangement joins TRBV18 to TRBJ1-1; possible D gene TRBD1, 5 bases. The CDR3 extends over 11 amino acids. The V and J ends lost 3 bases and 7 bases respectively, with 6 bases between them. Per germline, CDR1 KGHSH and CDR2 LQKENI.

This clone was counted only a few times. V is TRBV30 and J is TRBJ1-1, with 9 bases identical to TRBD1. V dropped 5 bases and J dropped 5; count of bases not matched to a gene: 3. CDR1 is GTSNPN and CDR2 is SVGIG in the germline V gene (reference sequence). This CDR3 is built from 12 residues. The CDR3 DNA sequence: TGTGCCTGGGACAGGGGGTTTACTGAAGCTTTCTTT. As protein: CAWDRGFTEAFF.

This clone showed up just once. The chain links TRBV29-1 to TRBJ2-1, with TRBD2 matching over 10 bases. V shed 6 bases, J shed 4 bases, and the junction held 9 bases outside the gene matches. The CDR3 runs to 15 residues. Germline V gives CDR1 SQVTM, CDR2 ANQGSEA. The CDR3 loop reads CSVARSAGGYNEQFF. The CDR3 coding sequence is TGCAGCGTGGCCCGTTCAGCGGGAGGGTACAATGAGCAGTTCTTC.

The rearrangement links TRBV7-9 to TRBJ2-5, with TRBD1 identical over 9 bases. Germline lookup yields CDR1 SEHNR and CDR2 FQNEAQ (reference sequence). This CDR3 has 15 amino acids. The V segment lost 4 bases and the J segment 5 bases; nucleotides outside the gene matches: 8. CDR3: CASSSGQGVRETQYF. In DNA form, the CDR3 reads TGTGCCAGCAGCTCGGGACAGGGAGTAAGGGAGACCCAGTACTTC. The full variable domain, rest sourced from reference TRBV7-9 and TRBJ2-5, is DTGVSQNPRHKITKRGQNVTFRCDPISEHNRLYWYRQTLGQGPEFLTYFQNEAQLEKSRLLSDRFSAERPKGSFSTLEIQRTEQGDSAMYLCASSSGQGVRETQYFGPGTRLLVL.

The J gene is TRBJ1-3, the V gene TRBV6-6, with TRBD1 matching over 12 bases. CDR3 size: 14 residues. V was clipped by 2 bases and J by 7 bases; unmatched bases: 0. Germline values: CDR1 MNHNY, CDR2 SVGAGI (reference sequence). The CDR3 nucleotides read TGTGCCAGCAGTTACGGGACAGGGGGCAACACCATATATTTT. This codes for CASSYGTGGNTIYF.

The chain links TRBV30 to TRBJ2-7; D is ambiguous. Germline CDR1 GTSNPN, CDR2 SVGIG (reference sequence). The CDR3 is 14 residues long. The V end lost 3 bases, the J end lost 1 base, and 13 bases lay between the germline ends. CDR3 DNA sequence: TGTGCCTGGAGGGCAAAAGGCGGATCCTACGAGCAGTACTTC. Amino acids: CAWRAKGGSYEQYF.

There are a few counts of this clone. In nucleotides, the CDR3 is TGTGCCAGCAGCTTACTGCTCTCTGGAAACACCATATATTTT. This sequence encodes CASSLLLSGNTIYF. The chain uses TRBV7-9 and TRBJ1-3; no reliable D call. Germline CDR1 SEHNR, CDR2 FQNEAQ (reference sequence). Trimming pared 2 bases from V and 0 bases from J, leaving 5 bases between. The CDR3 spans 14 residues.

The chain couples TRBV5-1 to TRBJ2-7, with D possibly TRBD2 on 6 matching bases. Germline V gene sequence: CDR1 SGHRS, CDR2 YFSETQ. The CDR3 is 14 residues long. The V gene lost 0 bases and the J gene lost 3 bases, with 10 bases spanning the gap. The CDR3 is CASSLGLAIYEQYF. CDR3 nucleotides: TGCGCCAGCAGCTTGGGGCTAGCGATCTACGAGCAGTACTTC.

This clone was seen only once. This chain links TRBV6-5 with TRBJ2-7; D is undetermined. With 2 bases removed from V and 5 bases from J, the gap between germline ends came to 16 bases. Germline CDR1 is MNHEY and CDR2 is SVGAGI. The CDR3 contains 15 residues. In nucleotides, the CDR3 is TGTGCCAGCAGTTACGAGGCGCACGGGCCTGACGAGCAGTACTTC. As protein: CASSYEAHGPDEQYF.

The chain joins TRBV27 to TRBJ2-1, with TRBD1 matching over 7 bases. The junction had 2 bases not matched to a gene; V was cut back by 0 bases and J by 3 bases. CDR1 and CDR2 (germline): MNHEY, SMNVEV (reference sequence). This CDR3 comprises 15 residues. As DNA, the CDR3 is TGTGCCAGCAGTTTATCGCCAGGGGGCTACAATGAGCAGTTCTTC. Encoded protein: CASSLSPGGYNEQFF.

V gene TRBV6-1 combines with J gene TRBJ2-7; D possibly corresponds to TRBD1 (6 bases). Deletions cut 4 bases from V and 4 bases from J, with 14 bases between. In germline, CDR1 is MNHNS, CDR2 SASEGT. CDR3 length: 14 residues. As DNA, the CDR3 is TGTGCCAGCAGTGTCCAGGGGTCCGTTTACGAGCAGTACTTC. Protein product: CASSVQGSVYEQYF.

The chain joins TRBV7-9 to TRBJ1-2; TRBD1 is a possible D gene (6 bases). This CDR3 contains 14 residues. CDR1 is SEHNR and CDR2 is FQNEAQ in the germline V gene (reference sequence). V was trimmed by 4 bases and J by 5 bases, leaving 14 bases between them. As DNA, the CDR3 is TGTGCCAGCAGCTCTGGGGGGCGCGTTTATGGCTACACCTTC. Its protein is CASSSGGRVYGYTF.

There are a few counts of this clone. The V and J genes are TRBV9 and TRBJ2-7, with 10 bases lining up with TRBD2. CDR3 length: 15 residues. V trimming: 4 bases; J trimming: 3 bases; junction bases outside the gene matches: 7. Germline V CDR1 and CDR2: SGDLS, YYNGEE. CDR3 loop: CASSRTGTSVYEQYF. The CDR3 nucleotides read TGTGCCAGCAGCCGTACCGGGACTAGCGTCTACGAGCAGTACTTC. The complete variable domain, with remaining parts taken from reference TRBV9 and TRBJ2-7, reads DSGVTQTPKHLITATGQRVTLRCSPRSGDLSVYWYQQSLDQGLQFLIQYYNGEERAKGNILERFSAQQFPDLHSELNLSSLELGDSALYFCASSRTGTSVYEQYFGPGTRLTVT.

V usage is TRBV29-1 and J usage is TRBJ2-1; D assignment may be TRBD1 or TRBD2 (6 bases each). The CDR3 is 12 residues long. The V gene's germline CDR1 is SQVTM and CDR2 ANQGSEA. Trimming took off 4 bases at V and 12 bases at J, with 16 bases between the two ends. The CDR3 region is CSVASWGALQFF. DNA of the CDR3: TGCAGCGTTGCCTCCTGGGGGGCGTTGCAGTTCTTC.

The CDR3 sequence is CASRITSGNPGKQYF. CDR3 DNA: TGTGCCAGCAGGATCACTAGCGGGAACCCCGGGAAGCAGTACTTC. The chain combines TRBV28 with TRBJ2-7, with 10 bases matching TRBD2. This CDR3 contains 15 residues. The junction had 13 bases not matched to a gene; V was cut back by 6 bases and J by 8 bases. CDR1 and CDR2 from the germline V gene are MDHEN and SYDVKM.

This chain connects TRBV10-2 to TRBJ1-1; no clear D. The germline V gene encodes CDR1 WSHSY and CDR2 SAAADI. Trimming took 10 bases from V and 1 from J, leaving 25 bases between them. The CDR3 contains 17 residues. The CDR3, as DNA: TGCGCCACCACTAAGGATGTCGGGAATCCAGCGAACACTGAAGCTTTCTTT. It codes for CATTKDVGNPANTEAFF.

The chain joins TRBV5-8 to TRBJ1-1; 7 bases are shared with TRBD1. The CDR3 has 12 amino acids. The junction had 10 bases not matched to a gene; V was cut back by 7 bases and J by 10 bases. Germline lookup yields CDR1 SGHTS and CDR2 YDEGEE. In DNA, the CDR3 is TGTGCCAGCCGGCAGGGGGTTTCGAGAGCTTTCTTT. Its protein is CASRQGVSRAFF.

The chain employs TRBV6-5 and TRBJ2-7; no firm D call. Germline V CDR1 and CDR2: MNHEY, SVGAGI. There are 12 residues in the CDR3. V lost 6 bases and J lost 2, with 8 bases in between. The CDR3 DNA sequence: TGTGCCAGCAGGCCCAATCCCTACGAGCAGTACTTC. This codes for CASRPNPYEQYF.

The V and J genes are TRBV6-6 and TRBJ2-7; weak D call: TRBD2 (7 bases). This CDR3 region has 16 residues. V lost 6 bases to trimming and J lost 3 bases, with 21 bases between them. Looked up from germline, CDR1 is MNHNY and CDR2 is SVGAGI (reference sequence). The chain's CDR3 is CASRRGAGQANYEQYF. The CDR3 bases are TGTGCCAGCAGACGGGGGGCAGGGCAGGCAAACTACGAGCAGTACTTC.

V usage is TRBV5-1 and J usage is TRBJ2-2; the D gene could be TRBD1 or TRBD2 (5 bases each). The CDR3 contains 14 residues. V shed 6 bases and J shed 3 bases, with 12 bases lying between them. Germline CDR1 is SGHRS and CDR2 is YFSETQ. CDR3 DNA: TGCGCCAGCACCGGGACGGCTGACACCGGGGAGCTGTTTTTT. Amino acid sequence: CASTGTADTGELFF.

This clone has more than one count but fewer than ten. The rearrangement uses TRBV4-3 and TRBJ2-1; D remains ambiguous. Germline V lookup: CDR1 LGHNA, CDR2 YSLEER. Trimming took off 0 bases at V and 4 bases at J, with 10 bases between the two ends. The CDR3 spans 15 residues. CDR3 protein: CASSQDSTGYNEQFF. The CDR3 DNA sequence: TGCGCCAGCAGCCAAGATTCTACGGGTTACAATGAGCAGTTCTTC.

The genes are TRBV29-1 and TRBJ2-3; D uncertain. The germline V and J ends were trimmed by 3 bases and 2 bases, with 6 bases remaining between them. Germline V lookup: CDR1 SQVTM, CDR2 ANQGSEA. The CDR3 runs 12 residues. CDR3: CSVETHTDTQYF. CDR3 nucleotides: TGCAGCGTTGAGACCCACACAGATACGCAGTATTTT.

The chain is built from TRBV20-1 and TRBJ1-1, with D unclear. The CDR3 totals 11 residues. Trimming removed 6 bases at V and 6 bases at J, with 11 bases between. The germline gives CDR1 DFQATT, CDR2 SNEGSKA (reference sequence). This CDR3 is CSASFNPEAFF. Written as DNA, the CDR3 is TGCAGTGCCTCTTTCAACCCTGAAGCTTTCTTT.

This chain uses TRBV6-5 with TRBJ1-3; TRBD1 matches at 8 bases. This CDR3 contains 12 residues. V trimming: 9 bases; J trimming: 10 bases; junction bases outside the gene matches: 8. Germline CDR1 MNHEY, CDR2 SVGAGI. In DNA, the CDR3 is TGTGCCAGTCAGGGGACAGGCGGTACCATATATTTT. Its protein product is CASQGTGGTIYF.

CDR3 residues: CASSVDGGPTDTQYF. The DNA for the CDR3 is TGTGCCAGCAGCGTAGACGGCGGTCCCACAGATACGCAGTATTTT. The rearrangement links TRBV9 to TRBJ2-3; D remains unclear. Trimming left V 0 bases short and J 2 bases short, with 10 bases between. The CDR3 extends over 15 amino acids. Germline V CDR1 and CDR2: SGDLS, YYNGEE.

The chain is built from TRBV4-1 and TRBJ2-7; D is undetermined. The CDR3 contains 13 residues. V lost 5 bases and J lost 1, with 9 bases in between. Germline loops: CDR1 MGHRA, CDR2 YSYEKL. For the CDR3, the DNA is TGCGCCAGCAGCACCCAGGTTTCCTACGAGCAGTACTTC. The encoded protein is CASSTQVSYEQYF.

V usage is TRBV7-9 and J usage is TRBJ2-1, with D maybe TRBD2 (5 bases). The CDR3 runs to 14 residues. With 5 bases removed from V and 8 bases from J, the gap between germline ends came to 16 bases. The germline CDR1 and CDR2 sequences are SEHNR and FQNEAQ (reference sequence). DNA for the CDR3: TGTGCCAGCAGCCGGACTCCCGGCCTCGATGAGCAGTTCTTC. Protein sequence: CASSRTPGLDEQFF. The complete variable domain, with remaining parts taken from reference TRBV7-9 and TRBJ2-1, reads DTGVSQNPRHKITKRGQNVTFRCDPISEHNRLYWYRQTLGQGPEFLTYFQNEAQLEKSRLLSDRFSAERPKGSFSTLEIQRTEQGDSAMYLCASSRTPGLDEQFFGPGTRLTVL.

This clone was counted only a few times. The chain combines TRBV4-2 with TRBJ2-7; no firm D call. V lost 0 bases to trimming and J lost 10 bases, with 19 bases between them. This CDR3 comprises 15 residues. The germline V gene encodes CDR1 LGHNA and CDR2 YNFKEQ. The CDR3 sequence is CASSQEGGGARAQYF. CDR3 in DNA: TGTGCCAGCAGCCAAGAGGGTGGCGGCGCTCGGGCACAGTACTTC.